The subject of this entry is one TCR beta chain. Produced via immunoSEQ multiplex PCR; TCRdb's table is partial and in-frame only. The sample holds 250,000 to 350,000 clones, about four fifths seen once. The sample belongs to a study of blood T cell repertoires in COVID-19. Study-level background: T cells, B-cell-depleted T cells, or PBMCs provided the cDNA or gDNA that served as material.

The sequence was obtained from a human donor with COVID-19, enrolled during active disease. The donor label of this sample is uncertain. The sequenced sample was peripheral blood.

The CDR3 DNA is TGTGCCAGCAGCTCGAGCCGGGACAGGGGGCATGAAAAACTGTTTTTT. Amino acids: CASSSSRDRGHEKLFF. V and J are TRBV9 and TRBJ1-4, with TRBD1 matching 12 bases. Per the germline V gene, CDR1 is SGDLS and CDR2 is YYNGEE. With V trimmed by 4 bases and J by 6 bases, 7 bases remained unmatched. The CDR3 has 16 amino acids.